The 19 T cell receptor beta chains in this list originate from one sample, sequenced in a study of PD-1 blockade in classical Hodgkin lymphoma. Profiled with immunoSEQ multiplex PCR; TCRdb holds only in-frame clones, not every one. The sample gives more than 85,000 clones, more than 70% of which show up once; under 20% is in the top ten. Time point of the sample: cycle 4 day 1 (C4D1), after 6 weeks of nivolumab. After autologous stem cell transplantation all patients relapsed, and prior brentuximab vedotin exposure differed between cohorts. The sequencing here drew on peripheral blood mononuclear cells (PBMCs), taken before the fourth cycle of nivolumab. The receptors shown here come from a human donor with classical Hodgkin lymphoma.

The rearrangement uses TRBV4-1 and TRBJ2-2; TRBD1 aligns across 8 bases. Per the germline V gene, CDR1 is MGHRA and CDR2 is YSYEKL. V was pared by 0 bases and J by 6 bases, with 12 bases of the junction left unmatched. CDR3 size: 18 residues. The DNA for the CDR3 is TGCGCCAGCAGCCAAGAGTTCCTGTCCAGGGGGCCGGCCGGGGAGCTGTTTTTT. It is translated as CASSQEFLSRGPAGELFF.

The chain combines TRBV5-6 with TRBJ2-3, with 7 bases aligning to TRBD1. This CDR3 region has 16 residues. J was trimmed by 4 bases and V by 1 base; bases with no gene match: 9. Germline-derived CDR1 and CDR2 are SGHDT and YYEEEE. CDR3 bases: TGTGCCAGCAGCTTGTTGGGACAGAGACGCGCAGATACGCAGTATTTT. This codes for CASSLLGQRRADTQYF.

J is TRBJ1-2 and V is TRBV29-1, with D unresolved. Trimming pared 6 bases from V and 4 bases from J, leaving 21 bases between. Per the germline V gene, CDR1 is SQVTM and CDR2 is ANQGSEA. This CDR3 region has 15 residues. The CDR3 DNA sequence: TGCAGCGTCAGATCAGAGTTGCAGCCCCCCTATGGCTACACCTTC. Encoded protein: CSVRSELQPPYGYTF.

The rearrangement uses TRBV10-1 and TRBJ2-3; 8 bases align to TRBD1. Trimming cost V 1 base and J 5 bases; bases outside gene matches: 11. The germline CDR1 and CDR2 sequences are WNHNN and SYGVQD (reference sequence). CDR3 length: 17 residues. CDR3 DNA sequence: TGCGCCAGCAGTGAGTTCCCTCAGGGGGCTCTCGGAGATACGCAGTATTTT. This gives the protein CASSEFPQGALGDTQYF.

V and J are TRBV7-2 and TRBJ2-4, with D unresolved. The CDR3 totals 14 residues. With 1 base removed from V and 5 bases from J, the gap between germline ends came to 9 bases. Germline V gene data show CDR1 as SGHTA and CDR2 as FQGNSA. The CDR3 is CASSLGGRENIQYF. The DNA of the CDR3 is TGTGCCAGCAGCTTAGGAGGAAGGGAAAACATTCAGTACTTC.

The chain couples TRBV6-1 to TRBJ1-2; D is unclear. The CDR3 extends over 14 amino acids. Trimming cost V 10 bases and J 4 bases, with 19 bases left between them. Germline CDR1 reads MNHNS; CDR2 reads SASEGT. CDR3 in amino acids: CATHLRAASYGYTF. The CDR3 DNA follows: TGTGCCACCCACCTTAGGGCCGCCTCCTATGGCTACACCTTC.

The chain has TRBV11-3 and TRBJ2-1, with TRBD1 matching over 9 bases. J was trimmed by 8 bases and V by 4 bases; bases with no gene match: 6. Per germline, CDR1 SGHNT and CDR2 YENEEA. This CDR3 has 14 amino acids. CDR3 in DNA: TGTGCCAGCAGCTACAGGGGGCGCAGAGATGAGCAGTTCTTC. Amino acids: CASSYRGRRDEQFF.

This clone was recorded once. This CDR3 reads CASSLAIRQGDGYTF. The DNA for the CDR3 is TGTGCCAGCAGCTTAGCAATTCGACAGGGAGATGGCTACACCTTC. The chain is built from TRBV7-9 and TRBJ1-2, with TRBD1 matching over 7 bases. The V segment lost 0 bases and the J segment 6 bases; nucleotides outside the gene matches: 7. The CDR3 loop spans 15 amino acids. Germline lookup yields CDR1 SEHNR and CDR2 FQNEAQ (reference sequence).

The V gene is TRBV5-1, the J gene TRBJ1-4; possibly TRBD1 for D (5 bases). Germline values: CDR1 SGHRS, CDR2 YFSETQ. Trimming cost V 0 bases and J 8 bases, with 14 bases left between them. This CDR3 contains 15 residues. In nucleotides, the CDR3 is TGCGCCAGCAGCTTGGGTGTAGGGGAAAAAGAAAAACTGTTTTTT. Its translation: CASSLGVGEKEKLFF.

This chain connects TRBV5-1 to TRBJ2-1, with 12 bases identical to TRBD2. The V and J ends lost 1 base and 3 bases, in that order; junction bases with no gene match: 8. Germline V gives CDR1 SGHRS, CDR2 YFSETQ. The CDR3 length is 18 residues. The CDR3 is CASSLKLAGGSVYNEQFF. CDR3 in DNA: TGCGCCAGCAGCTTGAAACTAGCGGGAGGATCAGTCTACAATGAGCAGTTCTTC.

V gene TRBV28 combines with J gene TRBJ2-1; 7 bases are shared with TRBD1. Germline V lookup: CDR1 MDHEN, CDR2 SYDVKM. With 5 bases clipped from V and 3 bases from J, the junction kept 7 bases outside the gene matches. The CDR3 runs to 15 residues. As DNA, the CDR3 is TGTGCCAGCAGTCTACAGGGGTTGGGCTACAATGAGCAGTTCTTC. It specifies CASSLQGLGYNEQFF.

This clone was seen only a few times. The chain combines TRBV14 with TRBJ1-4, with 7 positions matching TRBD1. Germline CDR1 reads SGHDN; CDR2 reads FVKESK. Trimming removed 3 bases from V and 5 bases from J; junction bases left unmatched: 9. The CDR3 length is 16 residues. Here the CDR3 DNA reads TGTGCCAGCAGCCACCGCAGGACAGGCCTAAATGAAAAACTGTTTTTT. Amino acids: CASSHRRTGLNEKLFF.

In its sample, this clone was seen once. The chain has TRBV5-6 and TRBJ1-2, with D unresolved. Deletions cut 0 bases from V and 3 bases from J, with 9 bases between. Per germline, CDR1 SGHDT and CDR2 YYEEEE. The CDR3 is 14 amino acids. The CDR3 coding sequence is TGTGCCAGCAGCTTGGTTGGGGATGACTATGGCTACACCTTC. Translating gives CASSLVGDDYGYTF.

The chain joins TRBV28 to TRBJ1-2; no clear D gene. The CDR3 spans 13 residues. Germline CDR1 and CDR2: MDHEN and SYDVKM. Trimming took off 3 bases at V and 2 bases at J, with 7 bases between the two ends. The CDR3 bases are TGTGCCAGCAGTTTGGCCAGAAACTATGGCTACACCTTC. Its protein is CASSLARNYGYTF.

The V call is TRBV18, the J call TRBJ2-7, with 7 bases aligning to TRBD1. The CDR3 runs 14 residues. CDR1 is KGHSH and CDR2 is LQKENI in the germline V gene. Trimming took 1 base from V and 3 from J; bases not matched to a gene: 3. CDR3: CASSPRTGVYEQYF. CDR3 bases: TGTGCCAGCTCACCACGGACAGGAGTCTACGAGCAGTACTTC.

The chain joins TRBV27 to TRBJ1-1; D is uncertain. CDR1 and CDR2 from the germline V gene are MNHEY and SMNVEV (reference sequence). The ends were cut back, 4 bases at V and 0 bases at J, with 21 bases in the middle. The CDR3 is 18 amino acids. The CDR3 nucleotides read TGTGCCAGCAGTTATTTACCCTCGGCGGTGGAAGTGAACACTGAAGCTTTCTTT. Encoded protein: CASSYLPSAVEVNTEAFF.

V gene TRBV5-6 combines with J gene TRBJ2-1, with TRBD2 matching 12 bases. There are 17 residues in the CDR3. Germline V gene sequence: CDR1 SGHDT, CDR2 YYEEEE. The trim removed 2 bases at V and 0 bases at J, leaving 3 bases unmatched. This chain's CDR3 is CASSLGLAGSSYNEQFF. CDR3 nucleotides: TGTGCCAGCAGCTTAGGACTAGCGGGAAGCTCCTACAATGAGCAGTTCTTC.

The chain combines TRBV4-1 with TRBJ1-2; TRBD1 matches at 12 bases. There are 18 residues in the CDR3. Germline V lookup: CDR1 MGHRA, CDR2 YSYEKL. V gave up 4 bases and J gave up 3 bases; unmatched junction bases: 12. The DNA for the CDR3 is TGCGCCAGCAGCCCCCCGGGACAGGGGGCAAGTGGGGACTATGGCTACACCTTC. Protein product: CASSPPGQGASGDYGYTF.

The CDR3 region has the DNA TGTGCCAGCAGTCCTCAGGGAACCTACAATGAGCAGTTCTTC. Translating gives CASSPQGTYNEQFF. The chain is built from TRBV5-4 and TRBJ2-1; maybe TRBD1 (5 bases). This CDR3 contains 14 residues. Germline V gives CDR1 SGHNT, CDR2 YYREEE (reference sequence). V gave up 5 bases and J gave up 2 bases, with 11 bases separating them.